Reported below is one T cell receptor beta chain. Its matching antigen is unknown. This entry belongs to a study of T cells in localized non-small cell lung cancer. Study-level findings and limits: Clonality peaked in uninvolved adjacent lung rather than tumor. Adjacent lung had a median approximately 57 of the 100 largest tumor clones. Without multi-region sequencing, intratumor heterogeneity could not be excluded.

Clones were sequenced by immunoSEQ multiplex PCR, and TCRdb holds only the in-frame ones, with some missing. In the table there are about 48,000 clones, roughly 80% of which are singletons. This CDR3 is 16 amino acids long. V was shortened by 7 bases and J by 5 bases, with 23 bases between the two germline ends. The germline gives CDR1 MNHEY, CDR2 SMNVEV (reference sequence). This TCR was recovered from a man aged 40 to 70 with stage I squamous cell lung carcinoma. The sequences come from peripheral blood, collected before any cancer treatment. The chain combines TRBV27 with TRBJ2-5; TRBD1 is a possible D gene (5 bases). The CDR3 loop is CASIPSWARAGETQYF. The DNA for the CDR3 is TGTGCCAGCATCCCCTCCTGGGCCAGGGCCGGGGAGACCCAGTACTTC.